These T cell receptor beta chains were read from a single sample in a study of pediatric ulcerative colitis. Assay: immunoSEQ multiplex PCR; the TCRdb copy retains only in-frame clones and omits some. The sample shows 25,000 to 35,000 clones, approximately 82% of them seen only once. Sequencing input: blood. These receptors originate from a boy younger than 18 with severe ulcerative colitis. Both conserved end residues are part of each CDR3. D genes are given only for firm matches. The size of a clone is reported for some rows only, either as once, few or many, or as a class for expanded clones.

>TRBJ2-7|-|-|TRBV7-9
CASSLNRESYEQYF
TGTGCCAGCAGCTTAAATCGGGAATCCTACGAGCAGTACTTC
>TRBJ1-5|-|-|TRBV5-1
CASSLGWSEGSNQPQHF
TGCGCCAGCAGCTTGGGCTGGTCAGAGGGTAGCAATCAGCCCCAGCATTTT
>TRBJ2-2|-|TRBD1|TRBV19
CASIPGTGVAGELFF
TGTGCCAGTATCCCCGGGACAGGGGTCGCCGGGGAGCTGTTTTTT
>TRBJ2-7|-|-|TRBV27
CASSLGGSAYEQYF
TGTGCCAGCAGTTTAGGAGGGTCGGCCTACGAGCAGTACTTC
>TRBJ1-1|few|TRBD1|TRBV2
CASTRQGKDTEAFF
TGTGCCAGCACCCGACAGGGGAAGGACACTGAAGCTTTCTTT
>TRBJ1-1|-|TRBD1|TRBV9
CASSTRTGAEAFF
TGTGCCAGCAGCACCCGGACAGGGGCTGAAGCTTTCTTT
>TRBJ2-1|-|-|TRBV15
CATGADDYNEQFF
TGTGCCACCGGAGCGGATGACTACAATGAGCAGTTCTTC
>TRBJ1-6|-|-|TRBV5-1
CASSWGKDSPLHF
TGCGCCAGCAGCTGGGGCAAGGATTCACCCCTCCACTTT
>TRBJ1-5|few|-|TRBV6-5
CASSYSGQRNQPQHF
TGTGCCAGCAGTTACTCCGGACAGCGCAATCAGCCCCAGCATTTT
>TRBJ1-2|once|-|TRBV13
CASRSRGDYGYTF
TGTGCCAGCAGATCACGGGGGGACTATGGCTACACCTTC
>TRBJ1-6|-|-|TRBV19
CASTKSKGFNSPLHF
TGTGCCAGTACCAAAAGTAAGGGTTTCAATTCACCCCTCCACTTT
>TRBJ1-1|-|-|TRBV11-3
CASSDATSTEAFF
TGTGCCAGCAGCGACGCGACGAGCACTGAAGCTTTCTTT
>TRBJ2-1|once|TRBD1|TRBV5-4
CASSFKGAKNEQFF
TGTGCCAGCAGCTTTAAGGGGGCGAAGAATGAGCAGTTCTTC
>TRBJ2-7|once|-|TRBV25-1
CASSEYSPTGGEQYF
TGTGCCAGCAGTGAATATTCCCCGACAGGAGGCGAGCAGTACTTC
>TRBJ2-7|-|-|TRBV19
CASSIRGEQYF
TGTGCCAGTAGTATAAGGGGGGAGCAGTACTTC
>TRBJ1-6|once|-|TRBV4-3
CASSQDSGWNVGTLHF
TGCGCCAGCAGCCAAGATTCGGGGTGGAACGTAGGGACCCTCCACTTT
>TRBJ2-1|-|-|TRBV9
CASSAGTGSYNEQFF
TGTGCCAGCAGCGCCGGGACGGGCTCCTACAATGAGCAGTTCTTC
>TRBJ2-4|-|TRBD2|TRBV27
CASSWGGTVRNIQYF
TGTGCCAGCAGTTGGGGGGGAACCGTCCGGAACATTCAGTACTTC
>TRBJ2-5|-|TRBD1|TRBV7-2
CASSFLGGEQETQYF
TGTGCCAGCAGCTTTTTAGGGGGCGAGCAAGAGACCCAGTACTTC
>TRBJ2-2|-|TRBD2|TRBV4-2
CASSRGTSGGYTGELFF
TGTGCCAGCAGCCGTGGGACTAGCGGGGGTTACACCGGGGAGCTGTTTTTT
>TRBJ2-7|-|-|TRBV6-6
CASSIEQGRYEQYF
TGTGCCAGCAGTATAGAACAGGGAAGATACGAGCAGTACTTC
>TRBJ2-7|-|TRBD2|TRBV5-4
CASSLGTSVGREQYF
TGTGCCAGCAGCTTAGGGACTAGCGTGGGCCGTGAGCAGTACTTC
>TRBJ2-7|-|-|TRBV13
CASSLASSEQYF
TGTGCCAGCAGCTTAGCGTCTAGCGAGCAGTACTTC
>TRBJ2-7|-|TRBD1|TRBV9
CASSTGTGGYEQYF
TGTGCCAGCAGCACCGGGACAGGGGGCTACGAGCAGTACTTC
>TRBJ1-1|-|TRBD1|TRBV4-3
CASSQAGTGGAFF
TGCGCCAGCAGCCAGGCCGGGACAGGGGGAGCTTTCTTT
>TRBJ2-5|few|TRBD2|TRBV7-8
CASTRTSGGLQETQYF
TGTGCCAGCACCCGGACTAGCGGGGGGCTCCAAGAGACCCAGTACTTC
>TRBJ2-5|once|-|TRBV12-5
CASGLQQQETQYF
TGTGCTAGTGGTTTACAGCAGCAAGAGACCCAGTACTTC
>TRBJ1-1|-|-|TRBV7-8
CASSPGLNTEAFF
TGTGCCAGCAGCCCGGGACTGAACACTGAAGCTTTCTTT
>TRBJ1-2|-|-|TRBV6-5
CASSSKEDSFYGYTF
TGTGCCAGCAGTTCTAAAGAGGACAGCTTTTATGGCTACACCTTC
>TRBJ1-1|-|-|TRBV4-3
CASSQELSTEAFF
TGCGCCAGCAGCCAAGAACTGTCAACTGAAGCTTTCTTT
>TRBJ2-5|-|-|TRBV6-6
CASSRPLETQYF
TGTGCCAGCAGTCGACCCCTGGAGACCCAGTACTTC
>TRBJ1-1|-|-|TRBV10-2
CASRDRLMVNTEAFF
TGCGCCAGCAGGGACAGACTGATGGTGAACACTGAAGCTTTCTTT
>TRBJ2-7|-|-|TRBV2
CASSEEGPTYEQYF
TGTGCCAGCAGTGAAGAGGGCCCGACCTACGAGCAGTACTTC
>TRBJ2-2|once|-|TRBV12-5
CASGFGEGTGELFF
TGTGCTAGTGGTTTCGGCGAGGGCACCGGGGAGCTGTTTTTT
>TRBJ2-7|-|-|TRBV6-1
CASSDSYEQYF
TGTGCCAGCAGTGACAGCTACGAGCAGTACTTC
>TRBJ2-3|once|TRBD2|TRBV5-4
CASSAGGVSTDTQYF
TGTGCCAGCAGCGCGGGGGGGGTTAGCACAGATACGCAGTATTTT